What follows are 28 T cell receptor beta chains derived from one specimen sequenced in a study of cytomegalovirus exposure and HLA in healthy donors. Primers for the PCR totalled 60 Vbeta and 13 Jbeta. TCRdb's table, derived via immunoSEQ multiplex PCR, lists solely in-frame clones and lacks some. This table has approximately 140,000 clones, approximately 80% appearing once. The sequenced material came from PBMCs. The source is a man aged 18 to 35 in good health and CMV-seronegative.

The rearrangement links TRBV5-4 to TRBJ1-1; 7 positions agree with TRBD1. Germline V gene sequence: CDR1 SGHNT, CDR2 YYREEE (reference sequence). The CDR3 length is 15 residues. J was trimmed by 4 bases and V by 1 base; bases with no gene match: 7. The CDR3 bases are TGTGCCAGCAGCTTGTATTCGGCAGGGGGCACTGAAGCTTTCTTT. This codes for CASSLYSAGGTEAFF.

This clone was found a few times. The chain couples TRBV25-1 to TRBJ1-4, with D perhaps matching TRBD1 (6 bases). CDR1 MGHDK and CDR2 SYGVNS come from the germline V gene. V was clipped by 2 bases and J by 0 bases, with 7 bases between them. The CDR3 is made up of 15 amino acids. Written as DNA, the CDR3 is TGTGCCAGCAGTGAAAAGGGGGCAACTAATGAAAAACTGTTTTTT. Its translation is CASSEKGATNEKLFF.

The chain combines TRBV5-6 with TRBJ1-2, with D unresolved. Trimming took 6 bases from V and 5 from J, leaving 26 bases between them. This CDR3 spans 17 amino acids. Germline CDR1 SGHDT, CDR2 YYEEEE. Here the CDR3 DNA reads TGTGCCAGCAACCCGGTGGATCTTGATCCGGGAATATATGGCTACACCTTC. As protein: CASNPVDLDPGIYGYTF.

The V call is TRBV30, the J call TRBJ1-4; D remains unclear. The CDR3 consists of 13 residues. Germline V gives CDR1 GTSNPN, CDR2 SVGIG (reference sequence). Trimming took 0 bases from V and 3 from J, leaving 5 bases between them. The CDR3 region has the DNA TGTGCCTGGAGTGTATTATCTAATGAAAAACTGTTTTTT. Encoded protein: CAWSVLSNEKLFF.

The gene calls are TRBV5-1 and TRBJ1-4, with 8 bases aligning to TRBD1. The ends lost 4 bases at V and 4 bases at J; junction bases unmatched: 6. The CDR3 has 15 residues. CDR1 SGHRS and CDR2 YFSETQ come from the germline V gene. CDR3 in DNA: TGCGCCAGCAGCGCAACAGGGGGGTTTAATGAAAAACTGTTTTTT. Protein product: CASSATGGFNEKLFF.

This chain joins TRBV29-1 and TRBJ2-7; the match to TRBD2 covers 8 bases. With 4 bases clipped from V and 0 bases from J, the junction kept 8 bases outside the gene matches. The germline CDR1 and CDR2 sequences are SQVTM and ANQGSEA. The CDR3 consists of 15 residues. In nucleotides, the CDR3 is TGCAGCGTTGTCAAGGTAGCGGGAAGCTCCTACGAGCAGTACTTC. Translated: CSVVKVAGSSYEQYF.

This sequence joins TRBV28 and TRBJ1-5, with D possibly matching TRBD1 (6 bases). Germline V gene sequence: CDR1 MDHEN, CDR2 SYDVKM. Trimming removed 2 bases at V and 5 bases at J, with 10 bases between. This CDR3 contains 14 residues. Written as DNA, the CDR3 is TGTGCCAGCAGTTTACGGCAGGGGCATCAGCCCCAGCATTTT. Its translation: CASSLRQGHQPQHF.

In this sample, this clone turned up once. The junction does not match germline at one end; this may be a read error. The gene calls are TRBV2 and TRBJ2-7; TRBD1 agrees at 9 bases. Germline values: CDR1 SNHLY, CDR2 FYNNEI. The CDR3 runs 12 residues. The CDR3 coding sequence is TGTGCCAGCAGTGAAGGCGGGACAGGGTATCACTTC. It is translated as CASSEGGTGYHF.

The chain links TRBV5-6 to TRBJ1-6; a weak D match, TRBD1 (6 bases). Germline lookup yields CDR1 SGHDT and CDR2 YYEEEE. The CDR3 runs to 15 residues. V dropped 5 bases and J dropped 3 bases, with 12 bases sitting between them. CDR3 DNA sequence: TGTGCCAGCAGTCCAGGGGTTTACTATAATTCACCCCTCCACTTT. It is translated as CASSPGVYYNSPLHF.

The rearrangement links TRBV4-1 to TRBJ1-1; 7 bases line up with TRBD1. There are 15 residues in the CDR3. Germline CDR1 reads MGHRA; CDR2 reads YSYEKL. Trimming at V came to 3 bases and at J to 1 base, leaving 5 bases not matched to a gene. CDR3 DNA: TGCGCCAGCAGCCATAACAAGGGGGCGAACACTGAAGCTTTCTTT. Its protein is CASSHNKGANTEAFF.

The rearrangement links TRBV19 to TRBJ1-4; 9 bases map to TRBD1. This CDR3 has 16 residues. Germline loops: CDR1 LNHDA, CDR2 SQIVND (reference sequence). As DNA, the CDR3 is TGTGCGACGGGGGACAGGGTATACTCAACTAATGAAAAACTGTTTTTT. Its translation: CATGDRVYSTNEKLFF.

V usage is TRBV6-1 and J usage is TRBJ1-2; D is possibly TRBD1 (6 bases). V was clipped by 2 bases and J by 7 bases, with 17 bases between them. Germline V gene sequence: CDR1 MNHNS, CDR2 SASEGT. The CDR3 length is 15 residues. The CDR3 loop reads CASSEPTPGEGGYTF. As DNA, the CDR3 is TGTGCCAGCAGTGAACCAACCCCAGGGGAAGGTGGCTACACCTTC.

The V call is TRBV2, the J call TRBJ1-4, with D unresolved. CDR3 length equals 15 residues. V was pared by 6 bases and J by 0 bases, with 11 bases between. Germline CDR1 and CDR2: SNHLY and FYNNEI. CDR3 bases: TGTGCCAGCAGGGGCTTCGATGCAACTAATGAAAAACTGTTTTTT. Residues: CASRGFDATNEKLFF.

This clone showed up just a few times. The chain has TRBV7-2 and TRBJ1-2; unclear D gene. Trimming took off 5 bases at V and 5 bases at J, with 12 bases between the two ends. The CDR3 spans 13 residues. Germline V gene lookup returns CDR1 SGHTA and CDR2 FQGNSA. CDR3 bases: TGTGCCAGCAGCGGAGCCCTCGAGTATGGCTACACCTTC. It translates to CASSGALEYGYTF.

The table lists this clone with a few counts. The chain carries TRBV29-1 and TRBJ2-7, with a tentative D call TRBD2 (5 bases). CDR3 size: 13 residues. Germline values: CDR1 SQVTM, CDR2 ANQGSEA. The ends were cut back, 4 bases at V and 3 bases at J, with 13 bases in the middle. This chain's CDR3 is CSVAEVMGYEQYF. The CDR3 DNA reads TGCAGCGTTGCGGAGGTTATGGGCTACGAGCAGTACTTC.

The J gene is TRBJ1-1, the V gene TRBV25-1; 11 bases match TRBD1. Germline V gene data show CDR1 as MGHDK and CDR2 as SYGVNS. This CDR3 spans 15 amino acids. After removal of 7 bases from V and 3 bases from J, the junction contained 7 bases not matched to a gene. CDR3 sequence: CASIGQGARDTEAFF. DNA for the CDR3: TGTGCCAGCATTGGACAGGGGGCTCGGGACACTGAAGCTTTCTTT.

For the CDR3, the DNA is TGTGCCAGCAGCCAAGAAGCGTCTGGAAACACCATATATTTT. Its translation: CASSQEASGNTIYF. The J gene is TRBJ1-3, the V gene TRBV4-2; D gene unclear. The CDR3 runs to 14 residues. With 0 bases removed from V and 1 base from J, the gap between germline ends came to 4 bases. The germline gives CDR1 LGHNA, CDR2 YNFKEQ.

V is TRBV6-1 and J is TRBJ2-1, with D possibly TRBD2 on 5 matching bases. From germline, CDR1 is MNHNS and CDR2 SASEGT. The CDR3 sequence is 16 residues long. With 3 bases removed from V and 8 bases from J, the gap between germline ends came to 20 bases. Here the CDR3 DNA reads TGTGCCAGCAGTGATCCGGCGGGCACAGACGGGGATGAGCAGTTCTTC. This encodes CASSDPAGTDGDEQFF.

The CDR3 DNA reads TGTGCCAGCGGCCGGGACAGGGTGGACTATGGCTACACCTTC. Translating it yields CASGRDRVDYGYTF. The chain is built from TRBV5-4 and TRBJ1-2; the match to TRBD1 covers 9 bases. From germline, CDR1 is SGHNT and CDR2 YYREEE (reference sequence). J gave up 3 bases and V 7 bases, and 7 bases lay outside the gene matches. The CDR3 consists of 14 residues.

This rearrangement joins TRBV6-5 to TRBJ2-2; D perhaps matches TRBD1 (6 bases). The CDR3 has 14 amino acids. Germline CDR1 reads MNHEY; CDR2 reads SVGAGI. Trimming left V 9 bases short and J 1 base short, with 12 bases between. DNA for the CDR3: TGTGCCAGTTACAGGGATATGAACACCGGGGAGCTGTTTTTT. It is translated as CASYRDMNTGELFF.

This chain links TRBV9 with TRBJ2-1; a possible D gene is TRBD2 (5 bases). CDR1 and CDR2 from the germline V gene are SGDLS and YYNGEE. The CDR3 has 18 amino acids. The V and J ends lost 0 bases and 1 base respectively, with 17 bases between them. The CDR3 nucleotides are TGTGCCAGCAGCGTAGGGGTTGTCCTAGCCCAGTCCTACAATGAGCAGTTCTTC. The encoded protein is CASSVGVVLAQSYNEQFF.

The genes are TRBV18 and TRBJ1-2, with 7 positions matching TRBD1. V gave up 2 bases and J gave up 4 bases; unmatched junction bases: 7. The CDR3 loop spans 15 amino acids. CDR1 and CDR2 from the germline V gene are KGHSH and LQKENI. The CDR3 DNA reads TGTGCCAGCTCACCAAAGGTTACAGGGGCCTATGGCTACACCTTC. Protein: CASSPKVTGAYGYTF.

The chain links TRBV5-6 to TRBJ2-2, with 14 bases matching TRBD2. The V gene's germline CDR1 is SGHDT and CDR2 YYEEEE. The CDR3 spans 17 residues. Trimming at V came to 0 bases and at J to 7 bases, leaving 5 bases not matched to a gene. Here the CDR3 reads CASSLAGLAGGHGELFF. The DNA for the CDR3 is TGTGCCAGCAGCTTGGCCGGACTAGCGGGAGGCCACGGGGAGCTGTTTTTT.

The chain combines TRBV9 with TRBJ2-7; 7 bases are shared with TRBD2. There are 13 residues in the CDR3. Germline CDR1 and CDR2: SGDLS and YYNGEE. V shed 0 bases, J shed 6 bases, and the junction held 3 bases outside the gene matches. The DNA of the CDR3 is TGTGCCAGCAGCGTAGTGGGAGGGTCCGAGCAGTACTTC. Encoded protein: CASSVVGGSEQYF. The full variable domain, rest sourced from reference TRBV9 and TRBJ2-7, is DSGVTQTPKHLITATGQRVTLRCSPRSGDLSVYWYQQSLDQGLQFLIQYYNGEERAKGNILERFSAQQFPDLHSELNLSSLELGDSALYFCASSVVGGSEQYFGPGTRLTVT.

This chain links TRBV7-9 with TRBJ2-5; TRBD2 agrees at 8 bases. The DNA end lines up better with TRBJ2-7; the J call may be wrong. The V gene's germline CDR1 is SEHNR and CDR2 FQNEAQ (reference sequence). The CDR3 extends over 12 amino acids. This CDR3 is CASRSGGLEQYF. CDR3 DNA: TGTGCCAGCAGAAGCGGGGGACTCGAGCAGTACTTC.

This chain uses TRBV27 with TRBJ1-2, with D unresolved. V lost 6 bases and J 3 bases, leaving 14 bases between the germline ends. The V gene's germline CDR1 is MNHEY and CDR2 SMNVEV (reference sequence). The CDR3 length is 14 residues. CDR3 amino acids: CASRGRERHYGYTF. The CDR3, as DNA: TGTGCCAGCAGAGGGAGAGAGCGGCACTATGGCTACACCTTC.

This clone was detected only a few times. V gene TRBV7-3 combines with J gene TRBJ2-5, with a possible D match to TRBD1 (6 bases). Trimming removed 3 bases from V and 5 bases from J, with 10 bases in between. This CDR3 region has 13 residues. Looked up from germline, CDR1 is SGHTA and CDR2 is FQGTGA. Here the CDR3 DNA reads TGTGCCAGCAGCTTTCAGGGGAGCGAGACCCAGTACTTC. Translated: CASSFQGSETQYF.

In nucleotides, the CDR3 is TGTGCCAGCAGTCTGACAGGGGCCCTCAATCAGCCCCAGCATTTT. Translated: CASSLTGALNQPQHF. The V call is TRBV28, the J call TRBJ1-5, with TRBD1 matching over 8 bases. J gave up 3 bases and V 5 bases, and 6 bases lay outside the gene matches. Germline loops: CDR1 MDHEN, CDR2 SYDVKM. This CDR3 has 15 residues.